This TCR beta chain was recovered during a study of blood T cell repertoires in COVID-19. The V gene's germline CDR1 is LNHDA and CDR2 SQIVND (reference sequence). This CDR3 region has 14 residues. Between the trimmed V and J ends, which lost 2 bases and 6 bases, there was a span of 12 bases. Here immunoSEQ multiplex PCR was the method, and the copy in TCRdb shows in-frame clones only, minus some. The table has roughly 250,000 clones, about 80% seen once. This sequence was found in an elderly woman with acute or convalescent COVID-19. The chain links TRBV19 to TRBJ2-3; tentative D call: TRBD2 (5 bases). Material for sequencing was peripheral blood. CDR3 DNA: TGTGCCAGTAGTATACAGGACTCACAGGATACGCAGTATTTT. Its protein is CASSIQDSQDTQYF.